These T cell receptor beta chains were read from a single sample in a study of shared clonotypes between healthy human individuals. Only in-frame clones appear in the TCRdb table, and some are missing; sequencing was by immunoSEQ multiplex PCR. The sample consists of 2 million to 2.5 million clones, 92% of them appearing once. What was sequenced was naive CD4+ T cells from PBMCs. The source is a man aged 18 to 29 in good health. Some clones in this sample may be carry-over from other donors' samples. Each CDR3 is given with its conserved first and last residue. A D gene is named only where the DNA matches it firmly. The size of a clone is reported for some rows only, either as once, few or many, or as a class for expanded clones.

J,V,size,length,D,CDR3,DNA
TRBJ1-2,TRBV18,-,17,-,CASSPLAETLHNYGYTF,TGTGCCAGCTCACCACTAGCGGAGACACTTCACAACTATGGCTACACCTTC
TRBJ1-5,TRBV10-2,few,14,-,CASRPGQTNQPQHF,TGCGCCAGCAGACCCGGACAGACCAATCAGCCCCAGCATTTT
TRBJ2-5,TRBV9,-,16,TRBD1,CASSVGGQGPQETQYF,TGTGCCAGCAGCGTAGGAGGACAGGGGCCCCAAGAGACCCAGTACTTC
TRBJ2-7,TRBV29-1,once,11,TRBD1,CSCGQGDEQYF,TGCAGCTGTGGACAGGGAGACGAGCAGTACTTC
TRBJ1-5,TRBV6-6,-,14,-,CASSIRFSNQPQHF,TGTGCCAGCAGTATCCGGTTTAGCAATCAGCCCCAGCATTTT
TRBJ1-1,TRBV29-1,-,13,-,CSSTGYRGTEAFF,TGCAGCTCCACGGGATATAGAGGAACTGAAGCTTTCTTT
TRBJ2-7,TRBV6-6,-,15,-,CASSYLDISSYEQYF,TGTGCCAGCAGTTACCTCGACATTTCCTCCTACGAGCAGTACTTC
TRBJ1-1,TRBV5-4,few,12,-,CASSRGWTEAFF,TGTGCCAGCAGCCGAGGGTGGACTGAAGCTTTCTTT
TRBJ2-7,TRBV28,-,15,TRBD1,CASSMTGTGGVEQYF,TGTGCCAGCAGTATGACCGGGACAGGGGGCGTCGAGCAGTACTTC
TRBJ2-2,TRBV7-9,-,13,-,CASSLGQWGELFF,TGTGCCAGCAGCTTAGGGCAATGGGGGGAGCTGTTTTTT
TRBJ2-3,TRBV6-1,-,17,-,CASSEWVLPPGTDTQYF,TGTGCCAGCAGTGAATGGGTACTACCCCCCGGCACAGATACGCAGTATTTT
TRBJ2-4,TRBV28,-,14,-,CASSFPGAKNIQYF,TGTGCCAGCAGTTTTCCGGGAGCCAAAAACATTCAGTACTTC
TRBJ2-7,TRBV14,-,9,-,CARTGEEYF,TGTGCCAGAACGGGGGAGGAGTACTTC
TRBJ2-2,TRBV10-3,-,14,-,CATLRDGGTGELFF,TGTGCCACCCTCCGGGACGGGGGCACCGGGGAGCTGTTTTTT
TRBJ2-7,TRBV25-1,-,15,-,CASRDSGTGGSEQYF,TGTGCCAGCAGGGACTCCGGGACGGGCGGGTCCGAGCAGTACTTC
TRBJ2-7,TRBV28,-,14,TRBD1,CASFRQGFTYEQYF,TGTGCCAGCTTCAGACAGGGTTTCACCTACGAGCAGTACTTC
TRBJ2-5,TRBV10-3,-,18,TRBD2,CAISDPDPGTSKQETQYF,TGTGCCATCAGTGACCCTGATCCCGGGACTAGCAAACAAGAGACCCAGTACTTC
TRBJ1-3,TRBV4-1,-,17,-,CASSQVSRRVSGNTIYF,TGCGCCAGCAGCCAAGTCTCCCGCCGGGTCTCTGGAAACACCATATATTTT
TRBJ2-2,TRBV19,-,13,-,CASSMEGIGELFF,TGTGCCAGTAGTATGGAGGGGATCGGGGAGCTGTTTTTT
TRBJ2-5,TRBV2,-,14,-,CASSENRGAETQYF,TGTGCCAGCAGTGAAAATCGCGGGGCAGAGACCCAGTACTTC